The 5 T cell receptor beta chains in this list originate from one sample, sequenced in a study of blood T cell repertoires in COVID-19. Method: immunoSEQ multiplex PCR; TCRdb's copy keeps in-frame clones and lacks some. This sample has some 350,000 clones, with 75% to 90% found just once. Input material: PBMCs or T cells enriched from blood (not recorded which). Receptor source: a man aged 18 to 29 who had recovered from COVID-19.

The chain links TRBV19 to TRBJ1-4, with TRBD1 matching over 7 bases. Germline CDR1 LNHDA, CDR2 SQIVND (reference sequence). The J segment lost 10 bases and the V segment lost 8 bases, leaving 13 bases of the junction unmatched. The CDR3 is made up of 14 amino acids. The CDR3 region is CASGEDRVRGKLFF. The CDR3 nucleotides read TGTGCCAGTGGCGAAGACAGGGTACGTGGAAAACTGTTTTTT.

The chain recombines TRBV7-9 with TRBJ1-2; 9 positions match TRBD1. Per germline, CDR1 SEHNR and CDR2 FQNEAQ (reference sequence). J gave up 2 bases and V 5 bases, and 9 bases lay outside the gene matches. The CDR3 sequence is 16 residues long. The CDR3 coding sequence is TGTGCCAGCAGCCTATGGGACAGGGAAACAAACTATGGCTACACCTTC. It yields the protein CASSLWDRETNYGYTF.

The V and J genes are TRBV5-1 and TRBJ2-7; no reliable D call. The V and J ends lost 0 bases and 1 base respectively, with 8 bases between them. Germline values: CDR1 SGHRS, CDR2 YFSETQ. This CDR3 has 14 residues. Here the CDR3 reads CASSLDGRSYEQYF. CDR3 coding DNA: TGCGCCAGCAGCTTGGATGGCAGATCCTACGAGCAGTACTTC.

J is TRBJ2-1 and V is TRBV2; 8 nucleotides agree with TRBD1. This CDR3 contains 15 residues. The J segment lost 2 bases and the V segment lost 7 bases, leaving 7 bases of the junction unmatched. The germline V gene has CDR1 SNHLY and CDR2 FYNNEI. DNA for the CDR3: TGTGCCAGCACCTGGACAGGGAAGACCTACAATGAGCAGTTCTTC. Translated: CASTWTGKTYNEQFF. Supplemented by reference TRBV2 and TRBJ2-1, the full variable domain reads EPEVTQTPSHQVTQMGQEVILRCVPISNHLYFYWYRQILGQKVEFLVSFYNNEISEKSEIFDDQFSVERPDGSNFTLKIRSTKLEDSAMYFCASTWTGKTYNEQFFGPGTRLTVL.

This chain links TRBV6-5 with TRBJ1-1; D is unresolved. The CDR3 length is 13 residues. V was cut by 6 bases and J by 0 bases, with 8 bases left in between. Germline CDR1 MNHEY, CDR2 SVGAGI. CDR3 DNA sequence: TGTGCCAGCAGAAAACTCATGAACACTGAAGCTTTCTTT. It codes for CASRKLMNTEAFF.